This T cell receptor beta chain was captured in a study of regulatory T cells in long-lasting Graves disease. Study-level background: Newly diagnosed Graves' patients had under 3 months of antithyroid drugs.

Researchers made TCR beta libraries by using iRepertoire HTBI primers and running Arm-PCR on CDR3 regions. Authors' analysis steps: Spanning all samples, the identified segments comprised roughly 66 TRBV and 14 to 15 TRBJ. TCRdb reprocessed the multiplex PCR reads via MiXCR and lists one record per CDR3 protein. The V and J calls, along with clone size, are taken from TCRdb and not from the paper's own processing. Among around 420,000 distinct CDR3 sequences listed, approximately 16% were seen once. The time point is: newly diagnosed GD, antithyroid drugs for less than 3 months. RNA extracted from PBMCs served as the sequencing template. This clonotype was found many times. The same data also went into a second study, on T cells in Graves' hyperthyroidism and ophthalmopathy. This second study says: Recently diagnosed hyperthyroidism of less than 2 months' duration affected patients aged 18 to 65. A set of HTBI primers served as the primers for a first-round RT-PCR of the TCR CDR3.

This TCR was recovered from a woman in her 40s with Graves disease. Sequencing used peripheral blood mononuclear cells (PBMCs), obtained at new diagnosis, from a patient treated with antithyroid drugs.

CDR3 residues: CASRPTSGTYNEQFF. CDR3 DNA sequence: TGTGCCAGCAGGCCAACTAGCGGGACCTACAATGAGCAGTTCTTC. The chain joins TRBV7-8 to TRBJ2-1; 10 bases match TRBD2. The germline gives CDR1 SGHVS, CDR2 FQNEAQ. This CDR3 comprises 15 residues. J was trimmed by 2 bases and V by 6 bases; bases with no gene match: 4.